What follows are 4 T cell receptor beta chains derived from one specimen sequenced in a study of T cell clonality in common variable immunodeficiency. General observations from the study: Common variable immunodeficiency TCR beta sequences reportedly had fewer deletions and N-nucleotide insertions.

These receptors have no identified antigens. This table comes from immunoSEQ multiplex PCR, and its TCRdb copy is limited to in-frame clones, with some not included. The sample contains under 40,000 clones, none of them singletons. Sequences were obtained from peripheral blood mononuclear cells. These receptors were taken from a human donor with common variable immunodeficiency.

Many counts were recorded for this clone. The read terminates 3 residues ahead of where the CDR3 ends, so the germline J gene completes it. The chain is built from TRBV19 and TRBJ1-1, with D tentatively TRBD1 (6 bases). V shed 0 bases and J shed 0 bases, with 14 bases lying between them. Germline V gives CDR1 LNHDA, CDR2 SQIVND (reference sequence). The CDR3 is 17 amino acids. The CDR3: CASSIDFRGNMNTEAFF. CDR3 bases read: TGTGCCAGTAGTATAGATTTCAGGGGCAACATGAACACTGAA. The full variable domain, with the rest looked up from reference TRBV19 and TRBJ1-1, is DGGITQSPKYLFRKEGQNVTLSCEQNLNHDAMYWYRQDPGQGLRLIYYSQIVNDFQKGDIAEGYSVSREKKESFPLTVTSAQKNPTAFYLCASSIDFRGNMNTEAFFGQGTRLTVV.

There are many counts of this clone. The CDR3 spells CASSERVGTSGPSAFF. The DNA read from the CDR3 is TGTGCCAGCAGTGAAAGGGTAGGGACTAGCGGCCCGTCG. This chain connects TRBV6-1 to TRBJ1-1; tentatively, D is TRBD1 (5 bases). The CDR3 end is not reached by the read, which stops 3 residues before it; the germline J gene fills it in. The CDR3 sequence is 16 residues long. The germline V gene encodes CDR1 MNHNS and CDR2 SASEGT.

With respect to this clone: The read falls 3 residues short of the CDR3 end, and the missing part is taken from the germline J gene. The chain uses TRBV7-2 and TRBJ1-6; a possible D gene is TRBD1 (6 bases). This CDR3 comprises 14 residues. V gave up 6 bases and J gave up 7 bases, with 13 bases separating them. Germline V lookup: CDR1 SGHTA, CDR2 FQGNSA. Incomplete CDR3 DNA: TGTGCCAGCAGATACGGACAGAACAATTCACCC. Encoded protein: CASRYGQNNSP. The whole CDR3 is CASRYGQNNSPLHF.

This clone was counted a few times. The part of the CDR3 DNA that was read is TGTGCCAGCAGTGGGGGGAGGGGGCCCCAAGAGACC. Translated, it gives CASSGGRGPQET. The full CDR3 protein reads CASSGGRGPQETQYF. V usage is TRBV6-1 and J usage is TRBJ2-5; the D call may be TRBD1 or TRBD2 (7 bases each). The CDR3 goes on 3 residues after the read ends, and that part is filled in from the germline J gene. Looked up from germline, CDR1 is MNHNS and CDR2 is SASEGT. This CDR3 has 15 amino acids. The V end lost 4 bases, the J end lost 1 base, and 13 bases lay between the germline ends.